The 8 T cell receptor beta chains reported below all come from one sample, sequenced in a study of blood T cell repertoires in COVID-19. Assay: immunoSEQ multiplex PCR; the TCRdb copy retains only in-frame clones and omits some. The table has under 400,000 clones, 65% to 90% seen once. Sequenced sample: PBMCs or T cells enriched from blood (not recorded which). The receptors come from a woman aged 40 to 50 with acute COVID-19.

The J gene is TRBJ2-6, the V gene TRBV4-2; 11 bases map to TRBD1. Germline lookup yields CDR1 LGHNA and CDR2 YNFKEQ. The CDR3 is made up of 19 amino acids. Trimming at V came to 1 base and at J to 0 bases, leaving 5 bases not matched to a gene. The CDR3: CASSQGWGTGGSGANVLTF. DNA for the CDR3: TGTGCCAGCAGCCAAGGTTGGGGGACAGGGGGCTCTGGGGCCAACGTCCTGACTTTC.

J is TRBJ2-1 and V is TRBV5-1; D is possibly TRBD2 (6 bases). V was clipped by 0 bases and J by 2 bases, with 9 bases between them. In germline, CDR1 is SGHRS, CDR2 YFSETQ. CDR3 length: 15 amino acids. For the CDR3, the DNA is TGCGCCAGCAGCTTGGTCGGGAGTACCTACAATGAGCAGTTCTTC. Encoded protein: CASSLVGSTYNEQFF. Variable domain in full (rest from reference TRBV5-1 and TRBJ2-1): KAGVTQTPRYLIKTRGQQVTLSCSPISGHRSVSWYQQTPGQGLQFLFEYFSETQRNKGNFPGRFSGRQFSNSRSEMNVSTLELGDSALYLCASSLVGSTYNEQFFGPGTRLTVL.

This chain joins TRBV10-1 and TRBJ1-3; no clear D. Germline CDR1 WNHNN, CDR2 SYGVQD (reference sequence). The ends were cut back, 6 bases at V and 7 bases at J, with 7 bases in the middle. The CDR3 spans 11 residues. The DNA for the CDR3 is TGCGCCAGCAGCCTCGGGAACACCATATATTTT. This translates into CASSLGNTIYF.

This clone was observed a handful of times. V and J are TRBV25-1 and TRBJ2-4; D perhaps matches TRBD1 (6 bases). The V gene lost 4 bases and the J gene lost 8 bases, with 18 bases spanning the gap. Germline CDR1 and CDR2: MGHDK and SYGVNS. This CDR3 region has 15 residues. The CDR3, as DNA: TGTGCCAGCAGTGGGGGGAGACAGGTATCGGACATTCAGTACTTC. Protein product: CASSGGRQVSDIQYF. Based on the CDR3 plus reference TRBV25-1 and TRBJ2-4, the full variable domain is EADIYQTPRYLVIGTGKKITLECSQTMGHDKMYWYQQDPGMELHLIHYSYGVNSTEKGDLSSESTVSRIRTEHFPLTLESARPSHTSQYLCASSGGRQVSDIQYFGAGTRLSVL.

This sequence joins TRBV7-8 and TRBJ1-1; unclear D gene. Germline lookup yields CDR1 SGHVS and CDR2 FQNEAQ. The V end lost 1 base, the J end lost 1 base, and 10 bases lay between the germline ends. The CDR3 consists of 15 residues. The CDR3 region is CASSLGRGENTEAFF. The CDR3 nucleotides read TGTGCCAGCAGCTTAGGTCGGGGAGAGAACACTGAAGCTTTCTTT.

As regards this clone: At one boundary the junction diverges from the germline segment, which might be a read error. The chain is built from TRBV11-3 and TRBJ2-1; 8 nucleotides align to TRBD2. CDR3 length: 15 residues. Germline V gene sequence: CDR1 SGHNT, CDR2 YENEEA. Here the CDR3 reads CASSLGAGAYNEQFF. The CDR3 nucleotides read TGTGCCAGCAGCTTAGGAGCGGGAGCCTATAATGAGCAGTTCTTC.

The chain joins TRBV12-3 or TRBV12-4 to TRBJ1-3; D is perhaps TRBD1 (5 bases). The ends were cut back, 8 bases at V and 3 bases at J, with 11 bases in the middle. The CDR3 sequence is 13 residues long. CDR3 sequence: CASPPDSGNTIYF. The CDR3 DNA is TGTGCCAGCCCACCCGACAGTGGAAACACCATATATTTT.

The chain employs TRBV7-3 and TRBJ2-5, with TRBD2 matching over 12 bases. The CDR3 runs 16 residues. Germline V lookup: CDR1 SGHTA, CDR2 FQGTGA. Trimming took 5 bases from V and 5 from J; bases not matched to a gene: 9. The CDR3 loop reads CASSNASGGARETQYF. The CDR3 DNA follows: TGTGCCAGCAGCAACGCTAGCGGGGGGGCTCGGGAGACCCAGTACTTC.